These 13 T cell receptor beta chains came from one sample sequenced in a study of OX40 agonist ivuxolimab in advanced cancers. TCRdb keeps only in-frame clones here, not all; method: immunoSEQ multiplex PCR. The sample lists tens of thousands of clones, 92% occurring once. Specimen: CD4+ or CD8+ T cells sorted from blood, collected in a trial of the OX40 agonist ivuxolimab. The source of these receptors is an adult with an advanced solid tumor such as melanoma, head and neck, liver or kidney cancer.

The chain employs TRBV5-5 and TRBJ1-5; no clear D gene. Germline V lookup: CDR1 SGHKS, CDR2 YYEKEE (reference sequence). The length of the CDR3 is 15 residues. V lost 1 base and J 3 bases, leaving 11 bases between the germline ends. DNA of the CDR3: TGTGCCAGCAGCTTGACGGCGACTGACAATCAGCCCCAGCATTTT. This sequence encodes CASSLTATDNQPQHF.

The J gene is TRBJ1-6, the V gene TRBV30; D call uncertain. Trimming stripped 7 bases from V and 1 base from J, with 11 bases between. The CDR3 loop spans 14 amino acids. Germline values: CDR1 GTSNPN, CDR2 SVGIG (reference sequence). Here the CDR3 DNA reads TGTGCCTCCCCCCGGGCTTCCTATAATTCACCCCTCCACTTT. Translation gives CASPRASYNSPLHF.

The chain links TRBV10-3 to TRBJ2-7, with a possible D match to TRBD1 (6 bases). CDR1 and CDR2 (germline): ENHRY, SYGVKD. This CDR3 is built from 13 residues. Trimming stripped 9 bases from V and 1 base from J, with 13 bases between. DNA of the CDR3: TGTGCCATTAGGACAGTCGGATCCTACGAGCAGTACTTC. This encodes CAIRTVGSYEQYF.

V usage is TRBV18 and J usage is TRBJ2-3; 7 nucleotides agree with TRBD2. The CDR3 length is 17 residues. V trimming: 0 bases; J trimming: 3 bases; junction bases outside the gene matches: 9. CDR1 and CDR2 from the germline V gene are KGHSH and LQKENI. CDR3 loop: CASSPPHLGGATDTQYF. CDR3 sequence (DNA): TGTGCCAGCTCACCACCGCACTTGGGAGGGGCTACAGATACGCAGTATTTT.

The chain recombines TRBV6-6 with TRBJ1-3; the match to TRBD1 covers 8 bases. V trimming: 6 bases; J trimming: 7 bases; junction bases outside the gene matches: 8. The CDR3 runs 14 residues. Germline lookup yields CDR1 MNHNY and CDR2 SVGAGI (reference sequence). The CDR3 DNA reads TGTGCCAGCAGCCAGGAAGACAGGGGTAACACCATATATTTT. This sequence encodes CASSQEDRGNTIYF.

This clone was seen only a few times. V is TRBV29-1 and J is TRBJ2-6, with D possibly being TRBD2 (5 bases). Germline lookup yields CDR1 SQVTM and CDR2 ANQGSEA. The CDR3 runs 14 residues. Deletions cut 6 bases from V and 0 bases from J, with 9 bases between. The CDR3, as DNA: TGCAGCGTGGGAGTTAGCTCTGGGGCCAACGTCCTGACTTTC. It codes for CSVGVSSGANVLTF.

This clone has more than one count but fewer than ten. This chain joins TRBV28 and TRBJ1-5; possibly TRBD1 for D (5 bases). Trimming stripped 5 bases from V and 1 base from J, with 9 bases between. Germline CDR1 and CDR2: MDHEN and SYDVKM. CDR3 length equals 14 residues. CDR3 in DNA: TGTGCCAGCAGTACCGGGGGGAGCAATCAGCCCCAGCATTTT. Amino acids: CASSTGGSNQPQHF. The full variable domain, rest sourced from reference TRBV28 and TRBJ1-5, is DVKVTQSSRYLVKRTGEKVFLECVQDMDHENMFWYRQDPGLGLRLIYFSYDVKMKEKGDIPEGYSVSREKKERFSLILESASTNQTSMYLCASSTGGSNQPQHFGDGTRLSIL.

As DNA, the CDR3 is TGCGCCAGCAGCTTGGGGGGGCCCAATCAGCCCCAGCATTTT. Translation gives CASSLGGPNQPQHF. V and J are TRBV5-1 and TRBJ1-5, with D possibly TRBD1 on 6 matching bases. This CDR3 comprises 14 residues. The germline gives CDR1 SGHRS, CDR2 YFSETQ. V dropped 0 bases and J dropped 3 bases, with 7 bases sitting between them.

This chain connects TRBV19 to TRBJ2-7; D not certain. CDR3 length: 18 residues. V was cut by 4 bases and J by 7 bases, with 29 bases left in between. CDR1 and CDR2 (germline): LNHDA, SQIVND (reference sequence). The CDR3 nucleotides read TGTGCCAGTAGTAGGGCGAACCTTGGACGGAGCATACTACGGGAGCAGTACTTC. Amino acid sequence: CASSRANLGRSILREQYF.

The chain recombines TRBV10-3 with TRBJ1-1; TRBD1 aligns across 8 bases. This CDR3 has 14 residues. The germline CDR1 and CDR2 sequences are ENHRY and SYGVKD. Trimming took 4 bases from V and 1 from J; bases not matched to a gene: 2. The CDR3: CAISGQGTNTEAFF. In DNA form, the CDR3 reads TGTGCCATCAGTGGACAGGGGACGAACACTGAAGCTTTCTTT.

The chain links TRBV7-9 to TRBJ2-7; 8 positions agree with TRBD1. The ends lost 1 base at V and 2 bases at J; junction bases unmatched: 4. This CDR3 has 15 residues. Germline loops: CDR1 SEHNR, CDR2 FQNEAQ (reference sequence). CDR3 coding DNA: TGTGCCAGCAGCTTAGGCAGGGGGCCCGCCTACGAGCAGTACTTC. Protein sequence: CASSLGRGPAYEQYF.

The CDR3 region has the DNA TGTGCCAGTAGTACCGGGACTAGCGGGAACAATGAGCAGTTCTTC. It codes for CASSTGTSGNNEQFF. This chain connects TRBV19 to TRBJ2-1, with 13 bases lining up with TRBD2. Germline V gene lookup returns CDR1 LNHDA and CDR2 SQIVND (reference sequence). With 4 bases clipped from V and 5 bases from J, the junction kept 2 bases outside the gene matches. This CDR3 region has 15 residues. Filled out from reference TRBV19 and TRBJ2-1, the complete variable domain reads DGGITQSPKYLFRKEGQNVTLSCEQNLNHDAMYWYRQDPGQGLRLIYYSQIVNDFQKGDIAEGYSVSREKKESFPLTVTSAQKNPTAFYLCASSTGTSGNNEQFFGPGTRLTVL.

This clone was seen once. The V call is TRBV27, the J call TRBJ2-7, with TRBD1 identical over 9 bases. V shed 0 bases, J shed 6 bases, and the junction held 3 bases outside the gene matches. CDR3 length: 14 residues. Germline CDR1 is MNHEY and CDR2 is SMNVEV (reference sequence). CDR3 in amino acids: CASSLSQGATEQYF. Here the CDR3 DNA reads TGTGCCAGCAGTTTATCACAGGGGGCGACCGAGCAGTACTTC.